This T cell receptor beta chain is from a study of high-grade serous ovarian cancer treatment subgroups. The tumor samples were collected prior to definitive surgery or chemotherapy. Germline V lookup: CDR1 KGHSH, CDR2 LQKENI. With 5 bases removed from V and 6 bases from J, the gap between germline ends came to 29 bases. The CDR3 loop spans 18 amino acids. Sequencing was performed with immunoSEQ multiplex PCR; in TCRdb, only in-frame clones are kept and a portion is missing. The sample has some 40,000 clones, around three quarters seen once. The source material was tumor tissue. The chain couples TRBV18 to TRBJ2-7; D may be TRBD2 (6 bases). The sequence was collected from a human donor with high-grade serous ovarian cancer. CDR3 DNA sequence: TGTGCCAGCTCAACGGGGTTACTAGCTTCAAAACTGGTCAGCGAGCAGTACTTC. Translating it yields CASSTGLLASKLVSEQYF.